This TCR beta chain was documented in a study of cytomegalovirus exposure and HLA in healthy donors. PCR used 60 Vbeta primers and 13 Jbeta primers. Data came from immunoSEQ multiplex PCR; TCRdb stores just in-frame clones and leaves some out. The sample comprises 80,000 to 100,000 clones, roughly 80% of which are singletons, and around 3.4% rests with the top ten. Germline V CDR1 and CDR2: MDHEN, SYDVKM. The V end was cut by 6 bases, the J end by 4 bases, with 12 bases between. The CDR3 sequence is 13 residues long. The chain links TRBV28 to TRBJ2-5; D ambiguous. The sequencing sample was made of PBMCs. The receptor was isolated from a man in his forties or fifties in good health and CMV-seronegative. CDR3 amino acids: CASSPRLRETQYF. CDR3 in DNA: TGTGCCAGCAGCCCTAGACTTCGAGAGACCCAGTACTTC.